This T cell receptor (beta chain) derives from a study of blood T cell repertoires in COVID-19. Sequencing was performed with immunoSEQ multiplex PCR; in TCRdb, only in-frame clones are kept and a portion is missing. This sample yields 200,000 or so clones, of which less than 90% are seen a single time; roughly 1.7% belongs to the top ten. CDR1 SNHLY and CDR2 FYNNEI come from the germline V gene. V gave up 4 bases and J gave up 4 bases, with 10 bases separating them. The CDR3 loop spans 13 amino acids. V is TRBV2 and J is TRBJ2-5; D uncertain. Sequenced input: peripheral blood. This TCR came from a man in his 70s with acute or convalescent COVID-19. The chain's CDR3 is CASSGTGGETQYF. CDR3 nucleotide sequence: TGTGCCAGCAGTGGTACTGGCGGAGAGACCCAGTACTTC.